A single T cell receptor (beta chain) is shown here with its context. The antigen is not known. The germline gives CDR1 KGHSH, CDR2 LQKENI. The V gene end was trimmed by 2 bases and the J gene end by 11 bases; junction bases not matched to a gene: 8. The CDR3 length is 15 residues. A multiplex PCR was run with 60 Vbeta primers and 13 Jbeta primers. The table came from immunoSEQ multiplex PCR; TCRdb's copy has only in-frame clones and leaves some out. The sample has more than 150,000 clones; 79% are singletons. The data originate from a study of cytomegalovirus exposure and HLA in healthy donors. Overall study results and limits: A later analysis found common viral pathogens apparently linked to several of the most significant clusters.

The sequence derives from a girl between 10 and 17 years old in good health and CMV-seropositive. This rearrangement joins TRBV18 to TRBJ2-5; 13 bases are a match to TRBD2. Sequencing used PBMCs. The CDR3 region has the DNA TGTGCCAGCTCACCAAGTGGACTAGCGGGGGTTCTGCAGTACTTC. Residues: CASSPSGLAGVLQYF.